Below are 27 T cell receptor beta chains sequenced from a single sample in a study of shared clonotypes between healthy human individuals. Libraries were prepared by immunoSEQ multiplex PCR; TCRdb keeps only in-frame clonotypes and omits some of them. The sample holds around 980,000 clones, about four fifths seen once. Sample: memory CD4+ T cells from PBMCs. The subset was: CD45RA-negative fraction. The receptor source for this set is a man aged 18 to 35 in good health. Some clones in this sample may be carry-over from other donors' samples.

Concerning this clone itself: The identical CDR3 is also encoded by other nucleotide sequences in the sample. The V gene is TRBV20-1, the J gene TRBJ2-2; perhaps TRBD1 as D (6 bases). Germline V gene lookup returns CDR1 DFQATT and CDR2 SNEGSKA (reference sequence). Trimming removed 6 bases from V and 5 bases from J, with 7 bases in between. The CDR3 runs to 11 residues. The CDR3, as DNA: TGCAGTGCGAGGGGGACCGGGGAGCTGTTTTTT. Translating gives CSARGTGELFF.

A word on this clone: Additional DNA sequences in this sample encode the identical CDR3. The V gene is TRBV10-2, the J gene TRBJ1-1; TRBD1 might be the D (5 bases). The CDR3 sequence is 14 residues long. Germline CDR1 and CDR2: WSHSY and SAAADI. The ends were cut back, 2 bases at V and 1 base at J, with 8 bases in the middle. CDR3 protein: CASSEGGGNTEAFF. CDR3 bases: TGCGCCAGCAGTGAGGGGGGAGGGAACACTGAAGCTTTCTTT.

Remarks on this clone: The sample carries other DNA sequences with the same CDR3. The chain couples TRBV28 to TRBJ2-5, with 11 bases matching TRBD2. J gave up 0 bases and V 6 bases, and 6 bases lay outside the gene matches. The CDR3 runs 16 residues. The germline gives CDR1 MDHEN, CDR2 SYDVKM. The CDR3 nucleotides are TGTGCCAGCAGCCGACCGGGACTAGCGGACCAAGAGACCCAGTACTTC. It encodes CASSRPGLADQETQYF.

CDR3 in amino acids: CASSQDTGGDGYTF. DNA for the CDR3: TGCGCCAGCAGCCAAGATACAGGGGGCGATGGCTACACCTTC. The chain recombines TRBV5-2 with TRBJ1-2; the D call of TRBD1 is as the table states it, not checked on the DNA. TRBV5-2 is a listed pseudogene. This CDR3 has 14 amino acids.

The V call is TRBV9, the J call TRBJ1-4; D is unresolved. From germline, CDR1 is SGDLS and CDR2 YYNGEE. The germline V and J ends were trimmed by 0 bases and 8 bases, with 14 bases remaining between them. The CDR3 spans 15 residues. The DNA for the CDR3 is TGTGCCAGCAGCGTAGGAGGCGGGCTATTGGAAAAACTGTTTTTT. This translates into CASSVGGGLLEKLFF.

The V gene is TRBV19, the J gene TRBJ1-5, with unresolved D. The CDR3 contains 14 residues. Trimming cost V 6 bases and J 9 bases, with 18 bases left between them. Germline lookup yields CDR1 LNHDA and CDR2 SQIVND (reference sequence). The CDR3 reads CASSRTERRWPQHF. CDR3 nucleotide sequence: TGTGCCAGTAGCAGGACGGAGCGGCGTTGGCCCCAGCATTTT.

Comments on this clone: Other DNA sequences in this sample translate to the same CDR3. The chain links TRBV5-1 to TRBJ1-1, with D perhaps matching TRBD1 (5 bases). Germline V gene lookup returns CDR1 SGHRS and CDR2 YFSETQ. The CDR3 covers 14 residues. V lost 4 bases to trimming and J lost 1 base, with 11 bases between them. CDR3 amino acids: CASSLDGGNTEAFF. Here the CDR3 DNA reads TGCGCCAGCAGCCTGGACGGGGGGAACACTGAAGCTTTCTTT.

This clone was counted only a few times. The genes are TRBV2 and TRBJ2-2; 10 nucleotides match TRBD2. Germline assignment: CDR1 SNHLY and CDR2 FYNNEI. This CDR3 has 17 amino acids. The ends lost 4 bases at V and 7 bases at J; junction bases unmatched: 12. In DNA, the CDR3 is TGTGCCAGCAGTGGGACTAGCGGTTCCCGGGTGAGCGGGGAGCTGTTTTTT. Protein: CASSGTSGSRVSGELFF. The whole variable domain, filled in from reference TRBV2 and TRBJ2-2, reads EPEVTQTPSHQVTQMGQEVILRCVPISNHLYFYWYRQILGQKVEFLVSFYNNEISEKSEIFDDQFSVERPDGSNFTLKIRSTKLEDSAMYFCASSGTSGSRVSGELFFGEGSRLTVL.

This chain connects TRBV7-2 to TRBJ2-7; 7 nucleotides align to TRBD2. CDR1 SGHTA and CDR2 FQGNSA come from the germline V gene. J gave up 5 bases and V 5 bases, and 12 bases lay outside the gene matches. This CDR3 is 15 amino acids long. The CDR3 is CASSQPLAGVHEQYF. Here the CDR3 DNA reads TGTGCCAGCAGCCAGCCTCTGGCGGGAGTTCACGAGCAGTACTTC.

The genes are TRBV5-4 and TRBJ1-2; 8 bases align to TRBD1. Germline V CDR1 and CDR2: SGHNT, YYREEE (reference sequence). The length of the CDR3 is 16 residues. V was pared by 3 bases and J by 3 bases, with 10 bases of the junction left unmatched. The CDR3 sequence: CASSSSRDRIYYGYTF. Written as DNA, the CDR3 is TGTGCCAGCAGCTCGTCTCGGGACAGGATTTACTATGGCTACACCTTC.

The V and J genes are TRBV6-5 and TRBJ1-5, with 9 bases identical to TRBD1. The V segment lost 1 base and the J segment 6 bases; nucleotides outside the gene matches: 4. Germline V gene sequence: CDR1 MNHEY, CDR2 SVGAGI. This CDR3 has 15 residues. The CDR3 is CASSYYYRGPQPQHF. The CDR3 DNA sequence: TGTGCCAGCAGTTACTATTACAGGGGGCCTCAGCCCCAGCATTTT.

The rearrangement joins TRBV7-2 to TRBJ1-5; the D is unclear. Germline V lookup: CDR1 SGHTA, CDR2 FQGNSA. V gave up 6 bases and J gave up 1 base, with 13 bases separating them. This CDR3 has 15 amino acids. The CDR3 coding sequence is TGTGCCAGCAGTCAATTCGGGCTAAGCAATCAGCCCCAGCATTTT. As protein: CASSQFGLSNQPQHF.

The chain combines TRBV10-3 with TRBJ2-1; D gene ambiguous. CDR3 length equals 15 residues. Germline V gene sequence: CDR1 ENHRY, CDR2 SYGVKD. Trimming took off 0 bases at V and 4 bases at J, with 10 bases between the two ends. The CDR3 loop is CAISESGFTYNEQFF. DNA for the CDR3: TGTGCCATCAGTGAGTCCGGGTTTACTTACAATGAGCAGTTCTTC.

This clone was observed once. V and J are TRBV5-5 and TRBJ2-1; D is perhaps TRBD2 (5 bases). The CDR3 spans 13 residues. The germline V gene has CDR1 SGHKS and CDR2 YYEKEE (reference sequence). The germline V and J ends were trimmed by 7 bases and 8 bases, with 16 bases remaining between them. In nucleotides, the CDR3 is TGTGCCAGCCGATTGGCGGACTTCCATGAGCAGTTCTTC. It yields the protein CASRLADFHEQFF.

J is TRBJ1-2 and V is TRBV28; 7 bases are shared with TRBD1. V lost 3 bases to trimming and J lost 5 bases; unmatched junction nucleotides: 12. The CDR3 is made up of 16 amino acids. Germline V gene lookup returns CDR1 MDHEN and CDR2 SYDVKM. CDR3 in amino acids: CASSFGTASANYGYTF. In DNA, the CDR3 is TGTGCCAGCAGTTTTGGGACAGCCTCCGCAAATTATGGCTACACCTTC.

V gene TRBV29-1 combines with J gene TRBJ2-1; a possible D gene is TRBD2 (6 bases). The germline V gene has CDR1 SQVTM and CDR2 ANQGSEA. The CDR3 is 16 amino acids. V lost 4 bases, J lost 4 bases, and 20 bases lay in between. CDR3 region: CSVGLIGGAGYNEQFF. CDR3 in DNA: TGCAGCGTTGGGCTTATAGGCGGGGCGGGGTACAATGAGCAGTTCTTC.

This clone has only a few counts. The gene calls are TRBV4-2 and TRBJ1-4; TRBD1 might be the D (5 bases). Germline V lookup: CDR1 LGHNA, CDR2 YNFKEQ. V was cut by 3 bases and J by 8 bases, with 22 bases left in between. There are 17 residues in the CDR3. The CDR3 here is CASSQAGTLNSGEKLFF. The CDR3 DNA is TGTGCCAGCAGCCAGGCCGGGACTCTCAACTCAGGGGAAAAACTGTTTTTT.

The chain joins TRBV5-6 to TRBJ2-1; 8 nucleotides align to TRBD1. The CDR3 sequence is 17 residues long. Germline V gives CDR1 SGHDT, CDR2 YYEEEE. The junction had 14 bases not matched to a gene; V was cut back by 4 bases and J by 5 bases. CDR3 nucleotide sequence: TGTGCCAGCAGCCTCCGCAGGACAGGGTATACGGACAATGAGCAGTTCTTC. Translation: CASSLRRTGYTDNEQFF.

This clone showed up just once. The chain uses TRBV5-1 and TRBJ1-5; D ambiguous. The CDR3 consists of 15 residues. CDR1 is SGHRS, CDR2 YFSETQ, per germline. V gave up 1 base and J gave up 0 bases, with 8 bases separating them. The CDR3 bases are TGCGCCAGCAGCTTGTTGGACGGTAGCAATCAGCCCCAGCATTTT. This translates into CASSLLDGSNQPQHF.

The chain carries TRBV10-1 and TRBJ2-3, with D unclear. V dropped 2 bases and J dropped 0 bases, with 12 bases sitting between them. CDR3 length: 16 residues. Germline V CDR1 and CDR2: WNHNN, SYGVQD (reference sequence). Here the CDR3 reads CASSEVRVTSTDTQYF. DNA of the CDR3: TGCGCCAGCAGTGAGGTCCGGGTAACTAGCACAGATACGCAGTATTTT.

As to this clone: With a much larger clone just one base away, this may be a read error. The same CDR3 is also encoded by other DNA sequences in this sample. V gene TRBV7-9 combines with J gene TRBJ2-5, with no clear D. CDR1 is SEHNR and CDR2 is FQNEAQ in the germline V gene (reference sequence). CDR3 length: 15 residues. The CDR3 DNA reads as TGCGCCAGCAGCTTAGGCCTCACTGATCAAGAGACCCAGTACTTC. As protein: CASSLGLTDQETQYF.

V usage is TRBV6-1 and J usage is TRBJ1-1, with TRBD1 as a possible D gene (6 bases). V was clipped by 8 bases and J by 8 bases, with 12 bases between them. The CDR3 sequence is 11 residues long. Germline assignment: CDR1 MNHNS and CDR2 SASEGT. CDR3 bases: TGTGCCAGCCTGGTAGGACAGGAAGCTTTCTTT. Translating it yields CASLVGQEAFF.

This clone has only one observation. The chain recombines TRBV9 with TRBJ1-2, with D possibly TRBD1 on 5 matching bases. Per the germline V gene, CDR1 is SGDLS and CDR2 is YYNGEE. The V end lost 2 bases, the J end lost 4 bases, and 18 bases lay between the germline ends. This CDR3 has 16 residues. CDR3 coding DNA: TGTGCCAGCAGCGTGGAACCGACAGCGGGCGTCTATGGCTACACCTTC. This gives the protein CASSVEPTAGVYGYTF.

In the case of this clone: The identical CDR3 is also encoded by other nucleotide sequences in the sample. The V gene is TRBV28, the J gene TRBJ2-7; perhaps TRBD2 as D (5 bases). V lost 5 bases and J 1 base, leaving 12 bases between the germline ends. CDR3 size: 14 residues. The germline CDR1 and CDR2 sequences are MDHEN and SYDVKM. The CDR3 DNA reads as TGTGCCAGCAGTACCCCAGGACTTTCCTACGAGCAGTACTTC. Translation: CASSTPGLSYEQYF.

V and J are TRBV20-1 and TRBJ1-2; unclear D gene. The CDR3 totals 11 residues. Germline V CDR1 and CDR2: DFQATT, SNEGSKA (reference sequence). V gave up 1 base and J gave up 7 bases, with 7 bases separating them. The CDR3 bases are TGCAGTGCTAGAGCCCACTCTGGCTACACCTTC. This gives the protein CSARAHSGYTF.

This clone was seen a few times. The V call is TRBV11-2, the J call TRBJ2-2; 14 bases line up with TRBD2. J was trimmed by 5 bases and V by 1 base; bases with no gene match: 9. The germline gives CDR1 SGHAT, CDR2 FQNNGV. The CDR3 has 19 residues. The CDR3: CASSLGGLAGGLRTGELFF. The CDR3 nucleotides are TGTGCCAGCAGCTTAGGAGGACTAGCGGGAGGTTTGCGGACCGGGGAGCTGTTTTTT. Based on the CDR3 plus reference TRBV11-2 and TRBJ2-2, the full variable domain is EAGVAQSPRYKIIEKRQSVAFWCNPISGHATLYWYQQILGQGPKLLIQFQNNGVVDDSQLPKDRFSAERLKGVDSTLKIQPAKLEDSAVYLCASSLGGLAGGLRTGELFFGEGSRLTVL.

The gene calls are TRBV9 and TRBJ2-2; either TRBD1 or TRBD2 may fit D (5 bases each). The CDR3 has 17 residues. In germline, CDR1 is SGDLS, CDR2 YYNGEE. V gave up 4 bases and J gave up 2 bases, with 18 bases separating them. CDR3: CASSPRRGTTNTGELFF. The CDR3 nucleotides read TGTGCCAGCAGCCCCCGTCGGGGCACCACTAACACCGGGGAGCTGTTTTTT.